Listed below are T cell receptor beta chains from one sample, sequenced in a study of early T cells in non-severe SARS-CoV-2 infection. Each CDR3 protein is one row after TCRdb ran MiXCR on the 5' RACE reads. The table records tens of thousands of distinct CDR3 sequences, around 10% of them present only once. Sequenced here: whole blood, sampled at baseline. These receptors originate from an adult who was a healthcare worker with PCR-confirmed SARS-CoV-2 infection or an uninfected control (not recorded which). Each CDR3 is given without its conserved first and last residue.

v_call cdr3_aa
TRBV20-1 SARLRQGNLNTEAF
TRBV2 ASMPGTGPQH
TRBV5-1 ASSLVGGGYHNEQF
TRBV6-5 ASSYRQLTEAF
TRBV11-2 ASSLTGGNEQF
TRBV4-1 ASSKGMQGGTEAF
TRBV29-1 SVQRGLNEQF
TRBV7-2 ASSLAGTGRNSPLH
TRBV6-2/TRBV6-3 ASRPYRGGSDTQY
TRBV2 ASRGQVYTGELF
TRBV29-1 SVSDSYNEQF
TRBV3-1 ASSQGGGSTEAF
TRBV20-1 SARRGGSNQPQH
TRBV5-6 ASSLSGTSSYNEQF
TRBV12-5 ASGSDREPTDTQY
TRBV7-9 ASSLQGGPYNEQF
TRBV7-2 ASSLSGTGKHGYT
TRBV6-1 ASSGRVRSEEQF
TRBV7-8 ASSPEWGVDYGYT
TRBV7-3 ASSPGQGVETQY
TRBV7-3 ASSLNAGEGTEAF
TRBV19 AITPTGALNTEAF
TRBV21-1 ASSNRGRLSGNTIY
TRBV20-1 SARWGTSGSTDTQY
TRBV3-1 ASSQVWLGGEGNTIY
TRBV10-2 ASSEGVLPYEQY
TRBV6-1 ASSEEVPLTYEQY
TRBV15 ATSNPRGGDHEQF
TRBV2 ASSLIRSGANVLT
TRBV7-2 ASSLGQQRYGYT
TRBV7-6 ASSLEGAFSYEQY
TRBV5-1 ASSLNGGGSGNTIY
TRBV3-1 ASSHPGTEAF